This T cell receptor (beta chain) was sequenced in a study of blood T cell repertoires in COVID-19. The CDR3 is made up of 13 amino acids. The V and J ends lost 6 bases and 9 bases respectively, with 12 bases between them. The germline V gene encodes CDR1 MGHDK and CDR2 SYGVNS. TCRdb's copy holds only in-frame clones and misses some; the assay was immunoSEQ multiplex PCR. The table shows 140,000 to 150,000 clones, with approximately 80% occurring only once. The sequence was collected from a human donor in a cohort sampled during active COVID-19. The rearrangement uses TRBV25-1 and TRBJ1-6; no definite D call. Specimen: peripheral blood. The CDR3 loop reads CASSRTEGSPLHF. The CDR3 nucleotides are TGTGCCAGCAGCCGAACCGAGGGTTCACCCCTCCACTTT.